A selection of T cell receptor beta chains follows, all from one sample in a study of cytomegalovirus exposure and HLA in healthy donors. Profiling relied on immunoSEQ multiplex PCR, and the TCRdb table lists in-frame clones only, not all of them. The repertoire holds some 150,000 clones, around 79% seen once, with about 6.7% in the top ten. The sequencing sample was made of PBMCs. The receptors here all came from a man aged 50-60 years in good health and CMV-seropositive. Both conserved end residues are part of each CDR3. Fields, in order: D gene, clone size, V gene, J gene, CDR3 DNA, CDR3 protein. A D gene is named only where the DNA matches it firmly. Expanded clones are given a class, and other clones once, few, many or no size at all.

NA	once	TRBV2	TRBJ2-3	TGTGCCAGCAGTGTTGGAGGGGATACGCAGTATTTT	CASSVGGDTQYF
TRBD1	NA	TRBV7-9	TRBJ2-7	TGTGCCAGCAGCTTAGCCGACAGGGGCGGGCAGTACTTC	CASSLADRGGQYF
NA	NA	TRBV27	TRBJ2-2	TGTGCCACCAGACCCATTTCGTCGCTAGGGGAGGAGCTGTTTTTT	CATRPISSLGEELFF
TRBD2	NA	TRBV4-1	TRBJ2-3	TGCGCCAGCAGCCAAGTTGGAGCTAGCGGACGAACGGATACGCAGTATTTT	CASSQVGASGRTDTQYF
NA	NA	TRBV28	TRBJ1-2	TGTGCCAGCAGTTTGGGCAGGGTTCTTGGCTACACCTTC	CASSLGRVLGYTF
TRBD1	few	TRBV27	TRBJ1-2	TGTGCCAGCAGTCCCGATACAGGGGTCGGCTACACCTTC	CASSPDTGVGYTF
NA	NA	TRBV5-4	TRBJ2-5	TGTGCCAGCAGCTCTTCCGGGAAATCCAAGGAGACCCAGTACTTC	CASSSSGKSKETQYF
NA	NA	TRBV27	TRBJ1-5	TGTGCCAGCAGTTTCGGGGGCAATCAGCCCCAGCATTTT	CASSFGGNQPQHF
NA	NA	TRBV7-9	TRBJ2-2	TGTGCCAGCAGCTTATTTCGGGACACCGGGGAGCTGTTTTTT	CASSLFRDTGELFF
NA	once	TRBV2	TRBJ2-7	TGTGCCAGCAGTGGGGGAGCATACGAGCAGTACTTC	CASSGGAYEQYF
NA	NA	TRBV28	TRBJ1-2	TGTGCCAGCAGTCCCCCCACACAGGGCTGGTATGGCTACACCTTC	CASSPPTQGWYGYTF
TRBD1	NA	TRBV6-6	TRBJ2-7	TGTGCCAGCAGTTACCTGGACAGGGGATCCCACGAGCAGTACTTC	CASSYLDRGSHEQYF
NA	NA	TRBV11-2	TRBJ2-5	TGTGCCAGCAGTTCGTACCAAGAGACCCAGTACTTC	CASSSYQETQYF
NA	NA	TRBV19	TRBJ2-7	TGTGCCAGTAGTCCGGTAGGGGGCTACGAGCAGTACTTC	CASSPVGGYEQYF
NA	NA	TRBV10-1	TRBJ1-1	TGCGCCAGCAGCGGCAGGCCAAAGAACACTGAAGCTTTCTTT	CASSGRPKNTEAFF
TRBD2	once	TRBV6-1	TRBJ2-1	TGTGCCAGCAGTGGGACTAGCGGGAGGCCCAGCTCCTACAATGAGCAGTTCTTC	CASSGTSGRPSSYNEQFF
TRBD2	once	TRBV11-1	TRBJ2-7	TGTGCCAGCAGCCTGGACCTGGCTAGCGGGATCTACGAGCAGTACTTC	CASSLDLASGIYEQYF
NA	once	TRBV11-2	TRBJ2-7	TGTGCCAGCAGCACCCTCCGGGACAACACCTACGAGCAGTACTTC	CASSTLRDNTYEQYF
NA	NA	TRBV11-3	TRBJ2-5	TGTGCCAGCAGCTTTCCCTCTCCGAAAGCAGAGACCCAGTACTTC	CASSFPSPKAETQYF
TRBD2	NA	TRBV9	TRBJ2-7	TGTGCCAGCAGCACCGGGACTAGCGGGAGCTACGAGCAGTACTTC	CASSTGTSGSYEQYF
TRBD1	NA	TRBV6-1	TRBJ1-2	TGTGCCAGCAGTGTCTGGACAGGGGACGGCTACACCTTC	CASSVWTGDGYTF
NA	once	TRBV4-2	TRBJ1-5	TGTGCCAGCAGCCAAGATCTTCGGGGGGCCTATAGCAATCAGCCCCAGCATTTT	CASSQDLRGAYSNQPQHF
TRBD2	few	TRBV9	TRBJ2-1	TGTGCCAGCAGCGTAGGGCTGCTAGCGGGTGACAATGAGCAGTTCTTC	CASSVGLLAGDNEQFF
TRBD1	NA	TRBV29-1	TRBJ2-5	TGCAGCGTTAAGACCGGGACAGGGGCCGGAGAGACCCAGTACTTC	CSVKTGTGAGETQYF
TRBD1	once	TRBV6-1	TRBJ2-1	TGTGCCAGCCAGGGGACAGCCTACAATGAGCAGTTCTTC	CASQGTAYNEQFF
NA	NA	TRBV21-1	TRBJ2-1	TGTGCCAGCATCTTACAGGGATACGAGCAGTTCTTC	CASILQGYEQFF
TRBD2	NA	TRBV5-4	TRBJ2-3	TGTGCCAGCAGCTCAGCGGGGAGTTCAGATACGCAGTATTTT	CASSSAGSSDTQYF
NA	once	TRBV10-3	TRBJ2-6	TGTGCCATCAGTGAGTCGAGGTGGGGAGGACCCTCTGGGGCCAACGTCCTGACTTTC	CAISESRWGGPSGANVLTF
TRBD2	NA	TRBV7-3	TRBJ2-7	TGTGCCAGCAGCCGCTTAGCGGGAGGGGATACAGAGCAGTACTTC	CASSRLAGGDTEQYF
NA	NA	TRBV9	TRBJ2-2	TGTGCCAGCAGCGTAGGCCAGGGAACCGGGGAGCTGTTTTTT	CASSVGQGTGELFF
NA	NA	TRBV6-1	TRBJ1-1	TGTGCCAGCAGCGTAAACCCAGGGGCCTCGACTGAAGCTTTCTTT	CASSVNPGASTEAFF
NA	NA	TRBV23-1	TRBJ2-7	TGCGCCAGCCCCCGGGACAAGAGCTCCTACGAGCAGTACTTC	CASPRDKSSYEQYF
NA	NA	TRBV21-1	TRBJ1-4	TGTGCCAGCAGCACCGACAGGGTGGGTGAAAAACTGTTTTTT	CASSTDRVGEKLFF
TRBD1	NA	TRBV7-3	TRBJ2-2	TGTGCCAGCAGCCGACAGGGCTTGAACACCGGGGAGCTGTTTTTT	CASSRQGLNTGELFF
NA	NA	TRBV5-4	TRBJ2-1	TGTGCCAGCAGCTTGGTTGGGGGAGGAAGCTATGAGCAGTTCTTC	CASSLVGGGSYEQFF
TRBD1	NA	TRBV11-2	TRBJ1-5	TGTGCCAGCAGCTTAACAGGGGGAGACCAGCCCCAGCATTTT	CASSLTGGDQPQHF
TRBD2	NA	TRBV2	TRBJ2-1	TGTGCCAGCACGGGACTAGACGATTGGGAGCAGTTCTTC	CASTGLDDWEQFF
NA	few	TRBV5-3	TRBJ2-3	TGTGCCAGAAGCCGATTTCTCAACAGGGATCGGGGCACAGATACGCAGTATTTT	CARSRFLNRDRGTDTQYF
NA	NA	TRBV27	TRBJ2-1	TGTGCCAGCATGAGGGGGAGCTCCTACAATGAGCAGTTCTTC	CASMRGSSYNEQFF
TRBD1	NA	TRBV7-2	TRBJ2-2	TGTGCCAGCAGCCGGACAGGGGGTTCGACCACCGGGGAGCTGTTTTTT	CASSRTGGSTTGELFF
TRBD1	NA	TRBV28	TRBJ2-3	TGTGCCAGCAACCCTACACAGGGGGCGGTCTCAGATACGCAGTATTTT	CASNPTQGAVSDTQYF
NA	NA	TRBV6-5	TRBJ1-1	TGTGCCAGCAGTTACCCAGCAGGGATGGGCACTGAAGCTTTCTTT	CASSYPAGMGTEAFF
TRBD2	NA	TRBV7-7	TRBJ2-5	TGTGCTAGCAGCTGGGGACTAGCCGAGACCCAGTACTTC	CASSWGLAETQYF
NA	NA	TRBV18	TRBJ2-7	TGTGCCAGCTCACCGACAGGTTTCTCCTCCTACGAGCAGTACTTC	CASSPTGFSSYEQYF
NA	few	TRBV7-9	TRBJ1-5	TGTGCCACCACCCAGGATAATCAGCCCCAGCATTTT	CATTQDNQPQHF
TRBD1	NA	TRBV5-4	TRBJ2-7	TGTGCCAGCAGCCCGAGACAGGGCTCCTACGAGCAGTACTTC	CASSPRQGSYEQYF
TRBD1	NA	TRBV6-6	TRBJ1-1	TGTGCCAGCAGTTACCCAACAGGGGTGGGCACTGAAGCTTTCTTT	CASSYPTGVGTEAFF
TRBD2	NA	TRBV11-2	TRBJ2-7	TGTGCCAGCAGCTTAGTGACCTGGACTAGCGTGGTCTACGAGCAGTACTTC	CASSLVTWTSVVYEQYF
TRBD1	NA	TRBV19	TRBJ2-2	TGTGCCAGTAATCAGGGGGCGGTAGGGGAGCTGTTTTTT	CASNQGAVGELFF